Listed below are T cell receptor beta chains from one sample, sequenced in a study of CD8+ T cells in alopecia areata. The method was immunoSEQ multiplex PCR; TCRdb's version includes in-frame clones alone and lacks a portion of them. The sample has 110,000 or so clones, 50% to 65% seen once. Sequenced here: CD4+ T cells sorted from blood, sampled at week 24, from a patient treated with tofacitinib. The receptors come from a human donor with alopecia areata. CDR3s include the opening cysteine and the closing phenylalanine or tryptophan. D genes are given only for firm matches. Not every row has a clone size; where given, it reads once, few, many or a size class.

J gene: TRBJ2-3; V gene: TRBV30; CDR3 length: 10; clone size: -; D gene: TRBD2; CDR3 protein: CSGGVDTQYF; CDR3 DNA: TGTAGCGGGGGGGTAGATACGCAGTATTTT
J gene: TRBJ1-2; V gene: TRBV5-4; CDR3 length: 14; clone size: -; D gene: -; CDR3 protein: CASSLEQRNYGYTF; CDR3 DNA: TGTGCCAGCAGCTTGGAACAGAGGAACTATGGCTACACCTTC
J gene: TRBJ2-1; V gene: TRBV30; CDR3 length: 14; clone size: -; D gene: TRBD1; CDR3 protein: CAWGTGRYPNEQFF; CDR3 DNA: TGTGCCTGGGGGACAGGACGATACCCGAATGAGCAGTTCTTC
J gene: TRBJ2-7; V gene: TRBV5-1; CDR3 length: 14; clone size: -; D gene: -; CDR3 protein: CASSLGTGPYEQYF; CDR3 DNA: TGCGCCAGCAGCTTGGGGACGGGTCCCTACGAGCAGTACTTC
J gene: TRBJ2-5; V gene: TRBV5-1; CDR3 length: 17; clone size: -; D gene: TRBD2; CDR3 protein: CASSYGTSGGATQTQYF; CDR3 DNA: TGCGCCAGCAGCTACGGGACTAGCGGGGGGGCAACGCAGACCCAGTACTTC
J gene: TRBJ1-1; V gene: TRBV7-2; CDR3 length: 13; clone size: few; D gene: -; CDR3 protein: CASSIDGGTEAFF; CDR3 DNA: TGTGCCAGCAGCATTGACGGGGGCACTGAAGCTTTCTTT
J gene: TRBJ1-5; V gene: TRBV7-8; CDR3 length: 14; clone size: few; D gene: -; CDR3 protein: CASSPTALGKPQHF; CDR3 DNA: TGTGCCAGCAGCCCGACTGCCCTTGGAAAGCCCCAGCATTTT
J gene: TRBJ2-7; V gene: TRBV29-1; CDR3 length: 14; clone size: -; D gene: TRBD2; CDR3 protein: CSVAPGGESYEQYF; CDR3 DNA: TGCAGCGTCGCTCCGGGGGGGGAGTCCTACGAGCAGTACTTC
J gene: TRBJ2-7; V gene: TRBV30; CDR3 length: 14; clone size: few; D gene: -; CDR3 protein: CAWSVPPPSYEQYF; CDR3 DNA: TGTGCCTGGAGTGTTCCACCACCCTCCTACGAGCAGTACTTC
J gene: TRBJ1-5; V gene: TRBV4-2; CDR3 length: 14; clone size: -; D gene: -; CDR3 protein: CASSQDPGSQPQHF; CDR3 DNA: TGTGCCAGCAGCCAAGACCCAGGGAGTCAGCCCCAGCATTTT
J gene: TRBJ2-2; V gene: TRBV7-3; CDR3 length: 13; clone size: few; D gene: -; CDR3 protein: CASSYRVQGELFF; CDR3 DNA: TGTGCCAGCAGTTACAGGGTTCAGGGGGAGCTGTTTTTT
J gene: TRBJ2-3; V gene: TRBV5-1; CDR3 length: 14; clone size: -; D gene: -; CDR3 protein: CASSLAGSTDTQYF; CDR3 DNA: TGCGCCAGCAGCTTGGCGGGGAGCACAGATACGCAGTATTTT
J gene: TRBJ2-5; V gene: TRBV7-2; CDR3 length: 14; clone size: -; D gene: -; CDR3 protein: CASSQTDWGETQYF; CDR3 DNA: TGTGCCAGCAGCCAAACCGACTGGGGGGAGACCCAGTACTTC
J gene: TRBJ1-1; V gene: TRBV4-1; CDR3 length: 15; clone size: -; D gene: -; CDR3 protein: CASSRLPRVNTEAFF; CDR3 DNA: TGCGCCAGCAGCCGCCTCCCCAGGGTGAACACTGAAGCTTTCTTT
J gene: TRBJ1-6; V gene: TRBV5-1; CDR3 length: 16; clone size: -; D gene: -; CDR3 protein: CASSSGLPTYNSPLHF; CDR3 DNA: TGCGCCAGCAGCTCTGGGTTGCCCACTTATAATTCACCCCTCCACTTT
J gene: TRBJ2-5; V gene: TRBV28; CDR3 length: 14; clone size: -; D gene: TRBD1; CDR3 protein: CASSIGTGKVAQYF; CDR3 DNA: TGTGCCAGCAGTATCGGGACAGGGAAGGTGGCCCAGTACTTC
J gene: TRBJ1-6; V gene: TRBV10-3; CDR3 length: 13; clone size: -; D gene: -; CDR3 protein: CAISEMGSSPLHF; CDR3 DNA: TGTGCCATCAGTGAAATGGGGAGTTCACCCCTCCACTTT
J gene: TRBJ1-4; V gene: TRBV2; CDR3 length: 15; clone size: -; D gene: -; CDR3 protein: CASRDYGQINEKLFF; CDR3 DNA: TGTGCCAGCAGGGACTACGGGCAGATAAATGAAAAACTGTTTTTT
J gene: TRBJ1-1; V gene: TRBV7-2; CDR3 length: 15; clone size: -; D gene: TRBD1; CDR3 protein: CASSLGGTGNTEAFF; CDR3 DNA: TGTGCCAGCAGCTTAGGGGGGACAGGAAACACTGAAGCTTTCTTT
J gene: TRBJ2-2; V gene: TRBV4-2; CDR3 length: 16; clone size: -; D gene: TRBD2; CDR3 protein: CASRYSGGPNTGELFF; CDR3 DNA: TGTGCCAGCAGGTATAGCGGGGGGCCGAACACCGGGGAGCTGTTTTTT
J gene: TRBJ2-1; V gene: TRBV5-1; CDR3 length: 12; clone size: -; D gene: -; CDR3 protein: CASSLGDNEQFF; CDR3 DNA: TGCGCCAGCAGCTTGGGCGACAATGAGCAGTTCTTC
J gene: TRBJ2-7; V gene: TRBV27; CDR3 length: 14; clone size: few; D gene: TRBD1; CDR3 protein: CASSIRDRTYEQYF; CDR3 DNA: TGTGCCAGCAGTATCAGGGACAGGACCTACGAGCAGTACTTC
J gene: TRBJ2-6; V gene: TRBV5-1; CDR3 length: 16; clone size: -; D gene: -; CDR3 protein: CASSPDGGAGANVLTF; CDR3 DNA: TGCGCCAGCAGCCCGGACGGGGGCGCTGGGGCCAACGTCCTGACTTTC
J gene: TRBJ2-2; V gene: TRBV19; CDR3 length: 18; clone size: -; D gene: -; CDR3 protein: CASSDASGGYPGTGELFF; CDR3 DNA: TGTGCCAGTAGCGATGCATCAGGAGGGTACCCGGGCACCGGGGAGCTGTTTTTT
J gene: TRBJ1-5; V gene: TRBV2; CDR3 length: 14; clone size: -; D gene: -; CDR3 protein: CASGGQYSNQPQHF; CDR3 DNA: TGTGCCAGCGGTGGACAGTATAGCAATCAGCCCCAGCATTTT
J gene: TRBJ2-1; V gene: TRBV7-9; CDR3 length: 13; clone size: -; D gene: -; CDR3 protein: CASSLWGTDEQFF; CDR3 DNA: TGTGCCAGCAGCTTATGGGGTACCGATGAGCAGTTCTTC
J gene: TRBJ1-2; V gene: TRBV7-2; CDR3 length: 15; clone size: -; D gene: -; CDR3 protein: CASSLRRQGTYGYTF; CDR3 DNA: TGTGCCAGCAGCCTTCGAAGGCAGGGGACCTATGGCTACACCTTC
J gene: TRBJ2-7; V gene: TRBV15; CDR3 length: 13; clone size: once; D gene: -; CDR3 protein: CATSSAVWAEQYF; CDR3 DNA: TGTGCCACCAGCAGTGCAGTTTGGGCCGAGCAGTACTTC
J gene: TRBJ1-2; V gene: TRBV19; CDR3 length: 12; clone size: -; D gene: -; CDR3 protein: CASSRGYYGYTF; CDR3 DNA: TGTGCCAGTAGTAGGGGCTACTATGGCTACACCTTC
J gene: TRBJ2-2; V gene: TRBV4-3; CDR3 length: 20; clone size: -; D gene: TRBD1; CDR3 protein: CASSQEGTGIQASVTGELFF; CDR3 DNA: TGCGCCAGCAGCCAAGAGGGGACAGGGATCCAGGCGAGTGTGACCGGGGAGCTGTTTTTT
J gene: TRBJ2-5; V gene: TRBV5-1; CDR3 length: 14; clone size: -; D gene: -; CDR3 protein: CASSFGTSQETQYF; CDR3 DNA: TGCGCCAGCAGCTTTGGGACATCCCAAGAGACCCAGTACTTC
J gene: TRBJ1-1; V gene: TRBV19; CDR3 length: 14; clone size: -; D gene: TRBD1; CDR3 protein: CASSGQGVGTEAFF; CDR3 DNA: TGTGCCAGTAGCGGACAGGGGGTCGGCACTGAAGCTTTCTTT
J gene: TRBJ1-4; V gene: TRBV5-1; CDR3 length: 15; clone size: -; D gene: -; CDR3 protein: CASSLEFRGHEKLFF; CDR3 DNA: TGCGCCAGCAGCTTGGAGTTCAGGGGACATGAAAAACTGTTTTTT
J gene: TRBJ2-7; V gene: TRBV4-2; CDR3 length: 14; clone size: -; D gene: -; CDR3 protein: CASSRMTERDEQYF; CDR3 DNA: TGTGCCAGCAGCCGGATGACAGAGAGGGACGAGCAGTACTTC